These T cell receptor beta chains were read from a single sample in a study of Tregs in tolerant kidney transplant recipients. Produced via immunoSEQ multiplex PCR; TCRdb's table is partial and in-frame only. This table has roughly 70,000 clones, about 89% appearing once. Sequencing was performed on CD4+ T cells from blood (PBMCs), taken 6 months after the transplant. The receptors here all came from a human patient who received a combined kidney and bone marrow transplant. The graft donor may account for some of the T cells. Both conserved end residues are part of each CDR3. D genes are given only for firm matches. Not all rows give a size; the values are once, few, many and, for expanded clones, a class.

CDR3aa: CSVTMNTEAFF; CDR3nt: TGCAGCGTTACAATGAACACTGAAGCTTTCTTT; j_gene: TRBJ1-1; d_gene: -; v_gene: TRBV29-1; abundance: -; len: 11
CDR3aa: CASSSGMTGTLNTEAFF; CDR3nt: TGTGCCAGCAGCTCAGGGATGACAGGGACCCTGAACACTGAAGCTTTCTTT; j_gene: TRBJ1-1; d_gene: TRBD1; v_gene: TRBV7-9; abundance: -; len: 17
CDR3aa: CASSLMSATGELFF; CDR3nt: TGTGCCAGCAGCTTAATGAGCGCCACCGGGGAGCTGTTTTTT; j_gene: TRBJ2-2; d_gene: -; v_gene: TRBV11-1; abundance: -; len: 14
CDR3aa: CASSPDSTSLYEQYF; CDR3nt: TGTGCCAGCAGCCCGGACTCCACCTCACTCTACGAGCAGTACTTC; j_gene: TRBJ2-7; d_gene: -; v_gene: TRBV5-4; abundance: -; len: 15
CDR3aa: CASSWGTGVLKETQYF; CDR3nt: TGTGCCAGCAGCTGGGGGACAGGGGTTCTGAAAGAGACCCAGTACTTC; j_gene: TRBJ2-5; d_gene: TRBD1; v_gene: TRBV5-8; abundance: once; len: 16
CDR3aa: CASSSRGSEQYF; CDR3nt: TGTGCCAGCAGCTCCCGCGGGAGCGAGCAGTACTTC; j_gene: TRBJ2-7; d_gene: TRBD2; v_gene: TRBV7-2; abundance: -; len: 12
CDR3aa: CASSFLLSTDTQYF; CDR3nt: TGCGCCAGCAGCTTTTTACTCAGCACAGATACGCAGTATTTT; j_gene: TRBJ2-3; d_gene: -; v_gene: TRBV5-1; abundance: -; len: 14
CDR3aa: CASSPEGSTGELFF; CDR3nt: TGTGCCAGCAGTCCGGAGGGGAGCACCGGGGAGCTGTTTTTT; j_gene: TRBJ2-2; d_gene: -; v_gene: TRBV6-4; abundance: once; len: 14
CDR3aa: CASSPSGQETQYF; CDR3nt: TGTGCCAGCAGCCCGTCAGGCCAAGAGACCCAGTACTTC; j_gene: TRBJ2-5; d_gene: -; v_gene: TRBV4-2; abundance: -; len: 13
CDR3aa: CASSTNGGDSPLHF; CDR3nt: TGTGCCAGCAGCACTAACGGAGGGGATTCCCCCCTCCACTTT; j_gene: TRBJ1-6; d_gene: -; v_gene: TRBV7-3; abundance: -; len: 14
CDR3aa: CASSLGRGIDSPLHF; CDR3nt: TGTGCCAGCAGCTTGGGTCGCGGGATAGATTCACCCCTCCACTTT; j_gene: TRBJ1-6; d_gene: -; v_gene: TRBV5-4; abundance: once; len: 15
CDR3aa: CASGTVGYEQYF; CDR3nt: TGTGCCAGCGGGACTGTAGGCTACGAGCAGTACTTC; j_gene: TRBJ2-7; d_gene: -; v_gene: TRBV6-5; abundance: -; len: 12
CDR3aa: CASSFTPGGRETQYF; CDR3nt: TGTGCCAGCAGCTTCACCCCGGGGGGCAGAGAGACCCAGTACTTC; j_gene: TRBJ2-5; d_gene: -; v_gene: TRBV7-8; abundance: -; len: 15
CDR3aa: CASSSRGQLQYF; CDR3nt: TGTGCCAGCAGTTCGCGAGGACAGCTTCAGTACTTC; j_gene: TRBJ2-7; d_gene: -; v_gene: TRBV25-1; abundance: -; len: 12
CDR3aa: CASSYNKNTEAFF; CDR3nt: TGTGCCAGCAGCTATAACAAGAACACTGAAGCTTTCTTT; j_gene: TRBJ1-1; d_gene: -; v_gene: TRBV5-8; abundance: -; len: 13
CDR3aa: CASSPTVQGNQPQHF; CDR3nt: TGTGCCAGCAGCCCAACGGTGCAGGGGAATCAGCCCCAGCATTTT; j_gene: TRBJ1-5; d_gene: -; v_gene: TRBV5-4; abundance: -; len: 15
CDR3aa: CASSPGDRGYRQFF; CDR3nt: TGTGCCAGCAGCCCTGGGGACAGGGGCTATCGCCAGTTCTTC; j_gene: TRBJ2-1; d_gene: TRBD1; v_gene: TRBV7-3; abundance: -; len: 14
CDR3aa: CAITSTGAGKTDTQYF; CDR3nt: TGTGCCATCACCTCGACGGGAGCGGGAAAGACAGATACGCAGTATTTT; j_gene: TRBJ2-3; d_gene: TRBD2; v_gene: TRBV10-3; abundance: -; len: 16